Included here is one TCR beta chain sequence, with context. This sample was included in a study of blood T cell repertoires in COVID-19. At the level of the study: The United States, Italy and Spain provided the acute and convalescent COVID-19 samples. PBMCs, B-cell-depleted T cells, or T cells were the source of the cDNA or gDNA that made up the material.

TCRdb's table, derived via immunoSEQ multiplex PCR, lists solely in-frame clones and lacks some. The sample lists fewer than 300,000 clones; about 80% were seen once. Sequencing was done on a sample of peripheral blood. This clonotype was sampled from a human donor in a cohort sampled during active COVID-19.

CDR3 protein: CASSPQSGRGETQYF. CDR3 in DNA: TGTGCCAGCTCCCCTCAGAGCGGGAGAGGAGAGACCCAGTACTTC. The V and J genes are TRBV18 and TRBJ2-5, with 8 bases aligning to TRBD2. CDR3 length: 15 residues. V gave up 6 bases and J gave up 4 bases; unmatched junction bases: 10. CDR1 is KGHSH, CDR2 LQKENI, per germline.